This T cell receptor (beta chain) was identified during a study of CD8 T cells in ankylosing spondylitis. Whole-study findings and limits: Researchers reportedly found disease-linked clones significantly enriched in matched ankylosing spondylitis synovial fluid.

A remark on this clonotype: Its target is unknown.

Molecular-barcoded quantitative 5'-RACE produced these TCR beta libraries. TCRdb re-derived calls from the 5' RACE reads in MiXCR, one entry per CDR3 protein. The table lists around 320,000 distinct CDR3 sequences, less than 25% of them singletons, with approximately 3.7% in the top ten. Germline V gene data show CDR1 as SGDLS and CDR2 as YYNGEE. The CDR3 spans 14 residues. V was shortened by 2 bases and J by 2 bases, with 9 bases between the two germline ends. The chain combines TRBV9 with TRBJ2-3; no clear D gene. The TCR originated in a female donor with ankylosing spondylitis or in good health (not recorded which). Sequenced input: blood, either unsorted or a sorted T cell fraction (not recorded which). The CDR3 loop is CASSVSATTDTQYF. In DNA form, the CDR3 reads TGTGCCAGCAGCGTGTCGGCTACCACAGATACGCAGTATTTT. Combining the CDR3 with reference TRBV9 and TRBJ2-3 gives the whole variable domain DSGVTQTPKHLITATGQRVTLRCSPRSGDLSVYWYQQSLDQGLQFLIQYYNGEERAKGNILERFSAQQFPDLHSELNLSSLELGDSALYFCASSVSATTDTQYFGPGTRLTVL.